This T cell receptor beta chain was captured in a study of OX40 agonist ivuxolimab in advanced cancers. About the study as a whole: Ivuxolimab was an agonistic, fully human IgG2 monoclonal antibody directed against OX40 (CD134), a costimulatory receptor. Intravenous ivuxolimab was administered to patients every 2 weeks at six dose levels: 0.01, 0.1, 0.3, 1.5, 3 and 10 mg/kg. Patients were allowed to have had prior anti-PD-1, anti-PD-L1 or anti-CTLA-4 therapy, and approximately 40% of the dose-escalation patients had been treated with checkpoint inhibitors. The paper covers the monotherapy dose-escalation part of the phase I ivuxolimab trial, which included N ≈ 57 patients. Partial responses occurred in three dose-escalation patients, of whom one had hepatocellular carcinoma and two had cutaneous melanoma. Peripheral TCRbeta sequencing aimed to test whether ivuxolimab altered TCR sequence diversity and caused clonal T-cell expansion. The dose-escalation cohort was about 83% male with a mean age of about 58 years, ranging from 23 to 79. Of the approximately 50 dose-escalation patients, hepatocellular carcinoma was present in approximately 20, melanoma in approximately 15, renal cell carcinoma in 9 and head and neck cancer in 9.

Results and caveats for the whole study, not just this receptor: Low levels of normalized T-cell clonal expansion were also seen in some patients who did not respond. Partial responders in the 0.1-3.0 mg/kg groups had among the lowest normalized peripheral clonal expansion, especially among CD8+ T cells. Antigen specificity was not determined for the clonally expanded peripheral T cells. Clonal expansion of both CD4+ and CD8+ blood T cells was observed from baseline to week 6 at doses 0.1 to 3.0 mg/kg. After ivuxolimab, more expanded clones were found on average in CD8+ T cells than in CD4+ T cells.

Patients with autoimmune disease history or receiving systemic immunosuppression were excluded from the trial. Peripheral blood for TCR sequencing was collected from all dose cohorts at baseline, on cycle 4 day 1, and on cycle 7 day 1. Samples were obtained from an open-label, multicenter, first-in-human phase I dose-escalation trial of ivuxolimab. Adults with locally advanced or metastatic melanoma, renal cell carcinoma, hepatocellular carcinoma or head and neck squamous cell carcinoma were enrolled in the trial. Before TCR sequencing, CD4+ and CD8+ T cells were separately sorted from peripheral blood. For sequencing of the TCRbeta CDR3 region, genomic DNA was extracted from the sorted cells. The immunoSEQ Assay was used for sequencing of TCRbeta CDR3 regions. The table was pulled from immuneACCESS by TCRdb, which kept in-frame rearrangements only. Such tables lose some clones; where checked, under half of the loss comes from unresolved V genes, and the rest has no known cause. The sample data list tens of thousands of clones, and over 80% of these were observed just once. The ten biggest clones cover around 3.4% of the sample.

The germline V gene (reference sequence) sets CDR1 to MNHNY and CDR2 to SVGAGI. V is reduced by 6 bases and J by 7 bases, leaving a spacing of 10 bases between them. Including the terminal cysteine and phenylalanine, the CDR3 comprises 11 residues. The read is trimmed to its CDR3 DNA, 33 bases read in frame from base 1. As for this clone: The target of this receptor is not known. The record has no base qualities; no much larger clone is one base away.

The sample was CD4+ or CD8+ T cells sorted from blood, taken in a trial of the OX40 agonist ivuxolimab. The rearranged segments are TRBV6-6 and TRBJ2-7, with no D gene named confidently. This sequence originates from an adult with an advanced solid tumor such as melanoma, head and neck, liver or kidney cancer. The sequenced DNA: TGTGCCAGCAGCCTAATGCGGGAGCAGTACTTC. Its protein reads: CASSLMREQYF.